Sequencing of this T cell receptor beta chain was carried out in a study of cytomegalovirus exposure and HLA in healthy donors. The wider study: A later analysis reported the 120 or so validation repertoires used the same platform as the approximately 670 first-cohort repertoires. Overall study results and limits: In vitro data verified a few CMV-associated chains as specific for CMV antigens. In the 95 to 150 validation repertoires, a later analysis found that first-cohort TCR clusters tended to co-occur. Overall, around 150 TCR beta chains were annotated as cytomegalovirus-associated.

V gave up 3 bases and J gave up 2 bases, with 15 bases separating them. The V gene's germline CDR1 is SGHNT and CDR2 YYREEE (reference sequence). The CDR3 runs 15 residues. Points on this clone: Its antigen is unidentified.

The table came from immunoSEQ multiplex PCR; TCRdb's copy has only in-frame clones and leaves some out. The sample lists fewer than 85,000 clones, roughly 96% seen once, with about 1.3% in the top ten. The sample was PBMCs. This chain joins TRBV5-4 and TRBJ2-7, with D tentatively TRBD2 (5 bases). This sequence was found in a woman younger than 35 in good health and CMV-seronegative. DNA of the CDR3: TGTGCCAGCAGCTCCTCGGGAACACCCCCCTACGAGCAGTACTTC. It encodes CASSSSGTPPYEQYF. Complete variable domain (other parts from reference TRBV5-4 and TRBJ2-7): ETGVTQSPTHLIKTRGQQVTLRCSSQSGHNTVSWYQQALGQGPQFIFQYYREEENGRGNFPPRFSGLQFPNYSSELNVNALELDDSALYLCASSSSGTPPYEQYFGPGTRLTVT.